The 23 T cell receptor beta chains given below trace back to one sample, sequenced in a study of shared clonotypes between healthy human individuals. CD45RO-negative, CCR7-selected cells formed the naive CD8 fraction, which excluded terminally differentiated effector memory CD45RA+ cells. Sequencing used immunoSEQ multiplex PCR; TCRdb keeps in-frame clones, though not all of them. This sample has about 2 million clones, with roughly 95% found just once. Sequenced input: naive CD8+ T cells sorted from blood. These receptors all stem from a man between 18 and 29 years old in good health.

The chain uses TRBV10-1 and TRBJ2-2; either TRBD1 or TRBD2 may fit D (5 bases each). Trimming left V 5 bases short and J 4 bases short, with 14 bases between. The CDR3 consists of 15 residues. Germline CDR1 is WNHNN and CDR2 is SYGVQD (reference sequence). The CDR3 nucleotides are TGCGCCAGCAGTCAAGGGACGGTTGGCACCGGGGAGCTGTTTTTT. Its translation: CASSQGTVGTGELFF.

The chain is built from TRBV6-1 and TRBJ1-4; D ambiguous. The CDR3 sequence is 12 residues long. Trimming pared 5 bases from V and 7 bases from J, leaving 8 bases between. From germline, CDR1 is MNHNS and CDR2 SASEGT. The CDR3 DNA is TGTGCCAGCAGTCTAGCTGGTGAAAAACTGTTTTTT. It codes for CASSLAGEKLFF.

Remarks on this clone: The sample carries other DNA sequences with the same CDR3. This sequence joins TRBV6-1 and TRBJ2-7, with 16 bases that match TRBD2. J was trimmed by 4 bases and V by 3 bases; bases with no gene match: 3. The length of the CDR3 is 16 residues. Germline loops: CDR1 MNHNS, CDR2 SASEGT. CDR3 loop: CASSEGLAGGPYEQYF. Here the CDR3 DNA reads TGTGCCAGCAGTGAGGGACTAGCGGGAGGGCCGTACGAGCAGTACTTC.

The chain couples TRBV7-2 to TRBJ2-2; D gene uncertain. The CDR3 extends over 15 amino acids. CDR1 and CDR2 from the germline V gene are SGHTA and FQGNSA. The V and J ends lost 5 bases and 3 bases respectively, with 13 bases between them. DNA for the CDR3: TGTGCCAGCAGCAAAGACACGGTGGACACCGGGGAGCTGTTTTTT. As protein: CASSKDTVDTGELFF.

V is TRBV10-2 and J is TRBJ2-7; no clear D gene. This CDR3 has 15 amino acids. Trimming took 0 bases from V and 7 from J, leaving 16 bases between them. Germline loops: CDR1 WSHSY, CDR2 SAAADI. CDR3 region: CASSESGPLMGEQYF. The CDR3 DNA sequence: TGCGCCAGCAGTGAGTCGGGTCCTTTGATGGGGGAGCAGTACTTC.

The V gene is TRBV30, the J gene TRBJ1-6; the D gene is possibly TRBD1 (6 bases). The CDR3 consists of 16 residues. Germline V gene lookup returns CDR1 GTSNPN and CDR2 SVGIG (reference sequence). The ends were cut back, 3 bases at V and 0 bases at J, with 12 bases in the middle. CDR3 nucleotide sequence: TGTGCCTGGAGCGGACAGCCGAGCTCCTATAATTCACCCCTCCACTTT. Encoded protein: CAWSGQPSSYNSPLHF.

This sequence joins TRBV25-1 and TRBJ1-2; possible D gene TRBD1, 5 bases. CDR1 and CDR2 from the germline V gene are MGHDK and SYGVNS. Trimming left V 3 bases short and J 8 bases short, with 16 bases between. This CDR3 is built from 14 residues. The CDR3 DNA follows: TGTGCCAGCAGTGACGCTGGAGGGGCCCCGGGCTACACCTTC. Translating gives CASSDAGGAPGYTF.

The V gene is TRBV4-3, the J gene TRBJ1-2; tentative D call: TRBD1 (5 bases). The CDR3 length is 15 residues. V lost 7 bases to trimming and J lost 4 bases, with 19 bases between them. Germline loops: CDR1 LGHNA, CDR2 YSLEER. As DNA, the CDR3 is TGCGCCAGCACCTTAGACAGAGGGACGGGCTATGGCTACACCTTC. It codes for CASTLDRGTGYGYTF.

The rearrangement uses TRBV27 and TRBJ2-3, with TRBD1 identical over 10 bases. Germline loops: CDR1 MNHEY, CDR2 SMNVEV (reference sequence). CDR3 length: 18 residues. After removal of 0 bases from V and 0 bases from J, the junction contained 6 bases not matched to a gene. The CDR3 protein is CASSLSGGTGASTDTQYF. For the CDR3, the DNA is TGTGCCAGCAGTTTATCGGGAGGGACAGGGGCTAGCACAGATACGCAGTATTTT.

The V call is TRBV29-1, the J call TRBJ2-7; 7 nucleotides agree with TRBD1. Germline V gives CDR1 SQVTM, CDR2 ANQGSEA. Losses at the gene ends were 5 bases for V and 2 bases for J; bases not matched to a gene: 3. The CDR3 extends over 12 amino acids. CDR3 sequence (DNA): TGCAGCGTTAACAGGGGACCCTACGAGCAGTACTTC. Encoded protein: CSVNRGPYEQYF.

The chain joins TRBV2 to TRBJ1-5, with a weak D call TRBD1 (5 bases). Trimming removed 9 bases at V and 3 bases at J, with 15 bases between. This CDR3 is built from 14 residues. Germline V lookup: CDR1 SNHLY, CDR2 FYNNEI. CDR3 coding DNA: TGTGCCAGATCAGGGAATACGTTCAATCAGCCCCAGCATTTT. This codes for CARSGNTFNQPQHF. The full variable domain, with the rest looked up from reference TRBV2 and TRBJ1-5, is EPEVTQTPSHQVTQMGQEVILRCVPISNHLYFYWYRQILGQKVEFLVSFYNNEISEKSEIFDDQFSVERPDGSNFTLKIRSTKLEDSAMYFCARSGNTFNQPQHFGDGTRLSIL.

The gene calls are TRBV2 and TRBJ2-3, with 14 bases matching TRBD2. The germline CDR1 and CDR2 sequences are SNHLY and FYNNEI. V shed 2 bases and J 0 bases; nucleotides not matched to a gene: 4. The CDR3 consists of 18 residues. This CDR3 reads CASSETRTSGGSTDTQYF. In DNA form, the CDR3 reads TGTGCCAGCAGTGAAACTAGGACTAGCGGGGGGAGCACAGATACGCAGTATTTT.

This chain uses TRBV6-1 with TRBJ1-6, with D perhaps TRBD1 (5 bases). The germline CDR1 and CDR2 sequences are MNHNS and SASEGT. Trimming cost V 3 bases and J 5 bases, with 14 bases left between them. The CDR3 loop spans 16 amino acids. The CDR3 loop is CASSDWIVRDNSPLHF. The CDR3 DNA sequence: TGTGCCAGCAGTGATTGGATTGTCAGGGATAATTCACCCCTCCACTTT.

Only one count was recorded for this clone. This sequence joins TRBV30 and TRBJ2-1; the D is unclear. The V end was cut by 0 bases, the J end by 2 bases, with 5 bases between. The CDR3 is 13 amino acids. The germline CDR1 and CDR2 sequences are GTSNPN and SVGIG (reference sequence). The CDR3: CAWSVGTYNEQFF. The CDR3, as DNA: TGTGCCTGGAGTGTAGGCACCTACAATGAGCAGTTCTTC.

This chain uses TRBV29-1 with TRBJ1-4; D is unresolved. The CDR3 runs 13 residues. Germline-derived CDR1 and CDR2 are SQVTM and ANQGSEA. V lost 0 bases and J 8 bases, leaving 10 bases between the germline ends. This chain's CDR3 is CSVEDLSDEKLFF. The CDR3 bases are TGCAGCGTTGAAGACCTCAGCGACGAAAAACTGTTTTTT.

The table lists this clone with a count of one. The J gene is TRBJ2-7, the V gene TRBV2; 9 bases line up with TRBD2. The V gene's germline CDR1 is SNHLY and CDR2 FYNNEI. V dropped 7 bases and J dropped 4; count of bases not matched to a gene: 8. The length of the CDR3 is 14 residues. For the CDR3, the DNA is TGTGCCAGCACTCGTAGCGGGAGTAAATACGAGCAGTACTTC. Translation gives CASTRSGSKYEQYF.

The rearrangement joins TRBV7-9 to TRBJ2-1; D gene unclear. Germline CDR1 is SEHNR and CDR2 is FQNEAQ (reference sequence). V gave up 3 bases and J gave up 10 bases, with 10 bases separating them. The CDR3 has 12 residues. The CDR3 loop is CASSFPSQEQFF. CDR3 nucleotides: TGTGCCAGCAGCTTCCCGAGCCAAGAGCAGTTCTTC.

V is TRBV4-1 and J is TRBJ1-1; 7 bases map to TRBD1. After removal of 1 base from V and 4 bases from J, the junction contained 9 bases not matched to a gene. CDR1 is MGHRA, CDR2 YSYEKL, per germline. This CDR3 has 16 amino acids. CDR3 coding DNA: TGCGCCAGCAGCCAAGGAGGGGGCGCCCCCTTCACTGAAGCTTTCTTT. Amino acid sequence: CASSQGGGAPFTEAFF.

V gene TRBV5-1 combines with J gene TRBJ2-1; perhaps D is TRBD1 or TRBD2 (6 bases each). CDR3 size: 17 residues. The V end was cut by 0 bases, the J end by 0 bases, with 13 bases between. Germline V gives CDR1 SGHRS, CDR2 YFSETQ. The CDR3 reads CASSLVPGASSYNEQFF. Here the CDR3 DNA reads TGCGCCAGCAGCTTGGTCCCGGGGGCGAGCTCCTACAATGAGCAGTTCTTC.

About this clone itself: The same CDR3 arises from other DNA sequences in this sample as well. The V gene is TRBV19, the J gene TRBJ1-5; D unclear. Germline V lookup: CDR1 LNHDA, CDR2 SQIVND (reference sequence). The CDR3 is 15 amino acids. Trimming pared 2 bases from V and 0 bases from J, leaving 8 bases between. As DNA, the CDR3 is TGTGCCAGTAGTATATTGGAGTATAGCAATCAGCCCCAGCATTTT. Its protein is CASSILEYSNQPQHF.

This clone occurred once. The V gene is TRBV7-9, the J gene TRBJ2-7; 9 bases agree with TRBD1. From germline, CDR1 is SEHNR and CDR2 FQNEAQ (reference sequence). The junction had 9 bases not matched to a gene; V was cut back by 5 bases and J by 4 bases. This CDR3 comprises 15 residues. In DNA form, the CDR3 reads TGTGCCAGCAGCGGAACAGGGGGCGGAGGTTACGAGCAGTACTTC. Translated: CASSGTGGGGYEQYF.

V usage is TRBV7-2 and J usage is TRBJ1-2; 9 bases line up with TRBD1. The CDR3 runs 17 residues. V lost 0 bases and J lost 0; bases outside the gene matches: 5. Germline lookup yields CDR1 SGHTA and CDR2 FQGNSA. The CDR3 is CASSLAGQGSPNYGYTF. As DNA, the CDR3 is TGTGCCAGCAGCTTAGCCGGACAGGGGAGCCCTAACTATGGCTACACCTTC.

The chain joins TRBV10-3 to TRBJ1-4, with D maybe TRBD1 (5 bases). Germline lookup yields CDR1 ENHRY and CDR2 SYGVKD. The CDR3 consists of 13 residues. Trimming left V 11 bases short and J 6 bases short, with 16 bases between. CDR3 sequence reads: CASMGPGDEKLFF. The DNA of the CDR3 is TGTGCCTCAATGGGGCCGGGAGATGAAAAACTGTTTTTT.